A single sample is the source of the 20 T cell receptor beta chains below, sequenced in a study of cytomegalovirus exposure and HLA in healthy donors. The PCR ran on 60 Vbeta and 13 Jbeta primers. The repertoire was sequenced with immunoSEQ multiplex PCR; TCRdb's copy has only in-frame clones and lacks some. The sample lists 200,000 or so clones; approximately 81% were seen once. Sequences were obtained from PBMCs. Receptors originate from a boy aged 5-17 years in good health and CMV-seronegative.

A few counts support this clone. The chain combines TRBV4-2 with TRBJ2-5, with 9 nucleotides matching TRBD2. The length of the CDR3 is 14 residues. Germline values: CDR1 LGHNA, CDR2 YNFKEQ. Trimming cost V 4 bases and J 3 bases; bases outside gene matches: 3. DNA for the CDR3: TGTGCCAGCAGCCGATCTAGCGGGGAAGAGACCCAGTACTTC. Protein sequence: CASSRSSGEETQYF.

This clone was seen just once. The chain employs TRBV4-1 and TRBJ1-2, with D hard to call. Trimming shortened V by 4 bases and J by 4 bases, and 13 bases separated the two germline ends. The germline CDR1 and CDR2 sequences are MGHRA and YSYEKL. This CDR3 comprises 14 residues. CDR3 DNA: TGCGCCAGCAGCCCCAATCCTAACTCCTATGGCTACACCTTC. Protein: CASSPNPNSYGYTF.

The V and J genes are TRBV5-1 and TRBJ1-5, with 10 bases lining up with TRBD1. Trimming took 5 bases from V and 8 from J; bases not matched to a gene: 10. Germline V gives CDR1 SGHRS, CDR2 YFSETQ. This CDR3 has 15 amino acids. The CDR3 protein is CASSSGTGDREPQHF. The CDR3 DNA sequence: TGCGCCAGCAGTTCCGGGACAGGGGATAGAGAGCCCCAGCATTTT. Combining the CDR3 with reference TRBV5-1 and TRBJ1-5 gives the whole variable domain KAGVTQTPRYLIKTRGQQVTLSCSPISGHRSVSWYQQTPGQGLQFLFEYFSETQRNKGNFPGRFSGRQFSNSRSEMNVSTLELGDSALYLCASSSGTGDREPQHFGDGTRLSIL.

The chain uses TRBV5-1 and TRBJ2-3; 7 bases are shared with TRBD1. Trimming cost V 4 bases and J 0 bases; bases outside gene matches: 8. CDR3 length equals 16 residues. Germline CDR1 SGHRS, CDR2 YFSETQ. The CDR3 DNA reads TGCGCCAGCAGCCCCCCGGACAGGCTTAGCACAGATACGCAGTATTTT. This gives the protein CASSPPDRLSTDTQYF.

About this clone itself: Other DNA sequences in this sample translate to the same CDR3. The chain links TRBV5-4 to TRBJ2-7, with 8 bases identical to TRBD2. Trimming removed 1 base from V and 0 bases from J; junction bases left unmatched: 3. The CDR3 has 15 amino acids. Germline V lookup: CDR1 SGHNT, CDR2 YYREEE (reference sequence). This CDR3 is CASSLSGGSSYEQYF. CDR3 DNA sequence: TGTGCCAGCAGCTTGTCGGGGGGGAGCTCCTACGAGCAGTACTTC.

V gene TRBV28 combines with J gene TRBJ2-1, with 7 bases lining up with TRBD2. The V gene's germline CDR1 is MDHEN and CDR2 SYDVKM. The ends lost 4 bases at V and 5 bases at J; junction bases unmatched: 11. The CDR3 runs to 16 residues. CDR3 sequence (DNA): TGTGCCAGCAGTTCGCCTGGAGGGAGGGCCCACAATGAGCAGTTCTTC. Translation: CASSSPGGRAHNEQFF.

This chain connects TRBV5-6 to TRBJ1-1; maybe TRBD1 (5 bases). Trimming took 1 base from V and 5 from J, leaving 15 bases between them. The germline V gene encodes CDR1 SGHDT and CDR2 YYEEEE. CDR3 length: 15 residues. The CDR3 nucleotides read TGTGCCAGCAGCTTGATATACAAGGGGTCGACTGAAGCTTTCTTT. Translating gives CASSLIYKGSTEAFF. Drawing the rest from reference TRBV5-6 and TRBJ1-1, the complete variable domain is DAGVTQSPTHLIKTRGQQVTLRCSPKSGHDTVSWYQQALGQGPQFIFQYYEEEERQRGNFPDRFSGHQFPNYSSELNVNALLLGDSALYLCASSLIYKGSTEAFFGQGTRLTVV.

V usage is TRBV5-1 and J usage is TRBJ2-2, with 10 bases matching TRBD1. In germline, CDR1 is SGHRS, CDR2 YFSETQ. The CDR3 contains 17 residues. Trimming removed 2 bases from V and 5 bases from J; junction bases left unmatched: 9. The CDR3 is CASSFRQGALGTGELFF. The CDR3 DNA reads TGCGCCAGCAGCTTCCGACAGGGGGCGCTAGGGACCGGGGAGCTGTTTTTT. Based on the CDR3 plus reference TRBV5-1 and TRBJ2-2, the full variable domain is KAGVTQTPRYLIKTRGQQVTLSCSPISGHRSVSWYQQTPGQGLQFLFEYFSETQRNKGNFPGRFSGRQFSNSRSEMNVSTLELGDSALYLCASSFRQGALGTGELFFGEGSRLTVL.

The chain employs TRBV7-6 and TRBJ2-1; TRBD1 aligns across 7 bases. The CDR3 has 13 residues. The V segment lost 8 bases and the J segment 7 bases; nucleotides outside the gene matches: 8. CDR1 and CDR2 from the germline V gene are SGHVS and FNYEAQ. This CDR3 reads CASGRTGKNEQFF. CDR3 nucleotide sequence: TGTGCCAGCGGAAGGACAGGTAAAAATGAGCAGTTCTTC.

This rearrangement joins TRBV7-2 to TRBJ2-1; 7 nucleotides match TRBD2. The J segment lost 4 bases and the V segment lost 1 base, leaving 4 bases of the junction unmatched. The germline CDR1 and CDR2 sequences are SGHTA and FQGNSA. CDR3 size: 15 residues. The CDR3 DNA reads as TGTGCCAGCAGCTTAGGGGGGACTAATTACAATGAGCAGTTCTTC. It is translated as CASSLGGTNYNEQFF. The full variable domain, with the rest looked up from reference TRBV7-2 and TRBJ2-1, is GAGVSQSPSNKVTEKGKDVELRCDPISGHTALYWYRQSLGQGLEFLIYFQGNSAPDKSGLPSDRFSAERTGGSVSTLTIQRTQQEDSAVYLCASSLGGTNYNEQFFGPGTRLTVL.

V is TRBV9 and J is TRBJ2-1, with 12 nucleotides matching TRBD1. After removal of 4 bases from V and 7 bases from J, the junction contained 12 bases not matched to a gene. CDR3 length: 17 amino acids. CDR1 and CDR2 (germline): SGDLS, YYNGEE. This CDR3 reads CASSPRSRDRGLNEQFF. CDR3 DNA sequence: TGTGCCAGCAGCCCCCGATCCCGGGACAGGGGGCTAAATGAGCAGTTCTTC.

The chain uses TRBV9 and TRBJ1-6, with D unclear. Germline values: CDR1 SGDLS, CDR2 YYNGEE. CDR3 length: 14 amino acids. V was shortened by 5 bases and J by 10 bases, with 16 bases between the two germline ends. The CDR3 sequence is CASSLESPRSPLHF. The DNA of the CDR3 is TGTGCCAGCAGTCTCGAGAGCCCCCGGTCACCCCTCCACTTT.

The chain is built from TRBV5-1 and TRBJ1-1, with 9 bases aligning to TRBD1. This CDR3 comprises 16 residues. Germline V gene sequence: CDR1 SGHRS, CDR2 YFSETQ. V lost 4 bases and J lost 4; bases outside the gene matches: 11. The DNA of the CDR3 is TGCGCCAGCAGCCCCCCCAACAGGGGGCTGGCCACTGAAGCTTTCTTT. It specifies CASSPPNRGLATEAFF.

The V and J genes are TRBV30 and TRBJ1-1; 7 nucleotides match TRBD1. The CDR3 has 15 residues. After removal of 0 bases from V and 1 base from J, the junction contained 5 bases not matched to a gene. The germline gives CDR1 GTSNPN, CDR2 SVGIG (reference sequence). This CDR3 is CAWSVHGTANTEAFF. As DNA, the CDR3 is TGTGCCTGGAGTGTACACGGGACAGCGAACACTGAAGCTTTCTTT.

The chain employs TRBV4-3 and TRBJ1-2, with 7 bases aligning to TRBD1. CDR1 LGHNA and CDR2 YSLEER come from the germline V gene. V was clipped by 4 bases and J by 4 bases; unmatched bases: 12. CDR3 length: 16 residues. As DNA, the CDR3 is TGCGCCAGCAGCCTAGTAACAAGGGACAGCCCCTATGGCTACACCTTC. It codes for CASSLVTRDSPYGYTF.

The chain's CDR3 is CASSPGLAGRETQYF. The CDR3 bases are TGCGCCAGCAGTCCTGGACTAGCGGGACGGGAGACCCAGTACTTC. The V gene is TRBV5-1, the J gene TRBJ2-5, with 12 bases aligning to TRBD2. V lost 5 bases to trimming and J lost 5 bases; unmatched junction nucleotides: 7. CDR3 length: 15 amino acids. Germline assignment: CDR1 SGHRS and CDR2 YFSETQ.

This sequence joins TRBV5-1 and TRBJ2-1; 11 bases fit TRBD2. V was pared by 4 bases and J by 1 base, with 10 bases of the junction left unmatched. The CDR3 has 18 amino acids. The germline V gene encodes CDR1 SGHRS and CDR2 YFSETQ. CDR3: CASSTASGRLKSYNEQFF. In nucleotides, the CDR3 is TGCGCCAGCAGCACCGCTAGCGGGAGGCTTAAATCCTACAATGAGCAGTTCTTC.

This clone has a single count. The V gene is TRBV13, the J gene TRBJ1-1, with D possibly matching TRBD1 (5 bases). Looked up from germline, CDR1 is PRHDT and CDR2 is FYEKMQ (reference sequence). The CDR3 spans 13 residues. Deletions cut 4 bases from V and 3 bases from J, with 9 bases between. As DNA, the CDR3 is TGTGCCAGCAGCTCGGACACGGACACTGAAGCTTTCTTT. It translates to CASSSDTDTEAFF.

The rearrangement links TRBV7-8 to TRBJ1-1; no clear D gene. Trimming removed 5 bases from V and 3 bases from J, with 22 bases in between. This CDR3 has 17 residues. Per germline, CDR1 SGHVS and CDR2 FQNEAQ. This CDR3 is CASSERPRERSDTEAFF. CDR3 nucleotide sequence: TGTGCCAGCAGCGAACGACCCCGGGAACGCTCCGACACTGAAGCTTTCTTT. The full variable domain, rest sourced from reference TRBV7-8 and TRBJ1-1, is GAGVSQSPRYKVAKRGQDVALRCDPISGHVSLFWYQQALGQGPEFLTYFQNEAQLDKSGLPSDRFFAERPEGSVSTLKIQRTQQEDSAVYLCASSERPRERSDTEAFFGQGTRLTVV.

The genes are TRBV5-8 and TRBJ2-3, with TRBD1 matching 9 bases. This CDR3 comprises 16 residues. Germline V lookup: CDR1 SGHTS, CDR2 YDEGEE. With 0 bases clipped from V and 2 bases from J, the junction kept 4 bases outside the gene matches. Here the CDR3 reads CASSLGTGGNTDTQYF. In nucleotides, the CDR3 is TGTGCCAGCAGCTTGGGTACAGGGGGCAACACAGATACGCAGTATTTT.